This entry lists 18 T cell receptor beta chains sequenced from one sample in a study of Ad26.COV2.S vaccination and SARS-CoV-2 variants. Treatment: 15 to 20 received Ad26.COV2.S at low or high dose, single or two shots; about five received placebo; per-sample allocation not given. Day 63 after the first vaccine or placebo injection was the time point for sampling. Clones were sequenced by immunoSEQ multiplex PCR, and TCRdb holds only the in-frame ones, with some missing. This table holds fewer than 800,000 clones, 89% found once. Here the sequenced sample was peripheral blood, taken in a trial of Ad26.COV2.S vaccine versus placebo. These receptors all stem from a person aged 18-65 years who received the Ad26.COV2.S COVID-19 vaccine or a placebo.

This chain uses TRBV15 with TRBJ2-3; TRBD2 might be the D (5 bases). The CDR3 sequence is 17 residues long. Per germline, CDR1 LNHNV and CDR2 YYDKDF (reference sequence). Between the trimmed V and J ends, which lost 0 bases and 0 bases, there was a span of 13 bases. The CDR3 nucleotides are TGTGCCACCAGCAGAGACGGGAACCCTCTAAGCACAGATACGCAGTATTTT. Translating gives CATSRDGNPLSTDTQYF.

The chain is built from TRBV29-1 and TRBJ2-1; 7 nucleotides agree with TRBD2. In germline, CDR1 is SQVTM, CDR2 ANQGSEA. This CDR3 has 14 amino acids. V gave up 6 bases and J gave up 0 bases; unmatched junction bases: 5. CDR3 sequence (DNA): TGCAGCGTAATAGCGGGCGCCTCCTACAATGAGCAGTTCTTC. Protein: CSVIAGASYNEQFF.

Of note for this clone: One end of the junction varies from germline; a read error may be responsible. The chain employs TRBV24-1 and TRBJ2-3; 7 bases match TRBD2. This CDR3 comprises 14 residues. Germline V gene data show CDR1 as KGHDR and CDR2 as SFDVKD. The CDR3 DNA reads as TGTGCCACCGGTGAGAGCGGGGGCACAGATACGCAGTATTTT. Translating it yields CATGESGGTDTQYF.

The chain is built from TRBV25-1 and TRBJ1-2, with D perhaps matching TRBD1 (5 bases). Trimming took 2 bases from V and 8 from J, leaving 12 bases between them. There are 13 residues in the CDR3. Looked up from germline, CDR1 is MGHDK and CDR2 is SYGVNS. This chain's CDR3 is CASSEGAAPGYTF. The CDR3, as DNA: TGTGCCAGCAGTGAAGGGGCGGCCCCCGGCTACACCTTC.

The table lists this clone with a count of one. The rearrangement uses TRBV4-1 and TRBJ1-2; a possible D gene is TRBD1 (6 bases). Per germline, CDR1 MGHRA and CDR2 YSYEKL. The CDR3 is 13 amino acids. Trimming stripped 1 base from V and 9 bases from J, with 12 bases between. The CDR3 DNA reads TGCGCCAGCAGCCAAGTTCTACAGGGCAGCTACACCTTC. Translating it yields CASSQVLQGSYTF.

The gene calls are TRBV4-2 and TRBJ1-2; unclear D gene. V lost 0 bases and J 2 bases, leaving 4 bases between the germline ends. Germline V gives CDR1 LGHNA, CDR2 YNFKEQ. The CDR3 is 13 amino acids. CDR3 sequence: CASSQEINYGYTF. The CDR3 region has the DNA TGTGCCAGCAGCCAAGAGATCAACTATGGCTACACCTTC.

J is TRBJ2-1 and V is TRBV12-3 or TRBV12-4, with 7 positions matching TRBD1. V trimming: 11 bases; J trimming: 2 bases; junction bases outside the gene matches: 6. CDR3 length: 13 amino acids. CDR3 protein: CAVSQGAYNEQFF. CDR3 nucleotide sequence: TGTGCCGTCTCTCAGGGGGCCTACAATGAGCAGTTCTTC.

On this clone itself: Other DNA sequences in the sample encode the same CDR3. This chain links TRBV19 with TRBJ1-5; no firm D call. The V gene lost 3 bases and the J gene lost 3 bases, with 6 bases spanning the gap. This CDR3 spans 13 amino acids. Looked up from germline, CDR1 is LNHDA and CDR2 is SQIVND (reference sequence). DNA for the CDR3: TGTGCCAGTAGTATTTTGGTCAATCAGCCCCAGCATTTT. Translated, it gives CASSILVNQPQHF.

The rearrangement links TRBV19 to TRBJ1-6; tentative D call: TRBD1 (6 bases). The CDR3 sequence is 14 residues long. Germline-derived CDR1 and CDR2 are LNHDA and SQIVND (reference sequence). Trimming pared 5 bases from V and 9 bases from J, leaving 14 bases between. The CDR3 here is CASSVQTGLSPLHF. In DNA form, the CDR3 reads TGTGCCAGTAGTGTCCAGACAGGCCTTTCACCCCTCCACTTT.

The V gene is TRBV4-3, the J gene TRBJ1-2; 9 nucleotides line up with TRBD1. The CDR3 length is 15 residues. V gave up 1 base and J gave up 4 bases; unmatched junction bases: 4. The germline CDR1 and CDR2 sequences are LGHNA and YSLEER. CDR3 sequence (DNA): TGCGCCAGCAGCCAAGGCCGGGACAGGGTCTATGGCTACACCTTC. Its translation: CASSQGRDRVYGYTF.

This chain connects TRBV19 to TRBJ2-1, with D possibly being TRBD2 (5 bases). The CDR3 has 14 amino acids. V was trimmed by 5 bases and J by 7 bases, leaving 15 bases between them. Germline values: CDR1 LNHDA, CDR2 SQIVND (reference sequence). This CDR3 reads CASSSPGLGNEQFF. The CDR3 bases are TGTGCCAGTAGTTCGCCGGGATTAGGGAATGAGCAGTTCTTC.

The chain is built from TRBV19 and TRBJ1-5, with a tentative D call TRBD1 (5 bases). The V gene lost 3 bases and the J gene lost 5 bases, with 11 bases spanning the gap. The CDR3 has 14 amino acids. Germline V lookup: CDR1 LNHDA, CDR2 SQIVND (reference sequence). The CDR3 reads CASSIPGSYQPQHF. The CDR3 region has the DNA TGTGCCAGTAGTATCCCAGGGTCATATCAGCCCCAGCATTTT.

V is TRBV4-3 and J is TRBJ1-4; 8 bases align to TRBD1. Germline-derived CDR1 and CDR2 are LGHNA and YSLEER. Germline trimming cut 5 bases from V and 6 bases from J; bases unmatched to any gene: 8. This CDR3 contains 15 residues. The CDR3 nucleotides are TGCGCCAGCAGCTATCAGGGGGCCGGTTATGAAAAACTGTTTTTT. As protein: CASSYQGAGYEKLFF.

The genes are TRBV5-1 and TRBJ2-7, with D uncertain. This CDR3 region has 15 residues. CDR1 SGHRS and CDR2 YFSETQ come from the germline V gene. With 0 bases removed from V and 0 bases from J, the gap between germline ends came to 10 bases. The CDR3 spells CASSLAHPSSYEQYF. The CDR3 DNA reads TGCGCCAGCAGCTTGGCCCACCCGAGCTCCTACGAGCAGTACTTC.

The rearrangement links TRBV9 to TRBJ1-5, with D uncertain. The V end lost 0 bases, the J end lost 3 bases, and 10 bases lay between the germline ends. This CDR3 has 15 amino acids. Per the germline V gene, CDR1 is SGDLS and CDR2 is YYNGEE. The CDR3 DNA sequence: TGTGCCAGCAGCGTAGAGGGAGGGCTCAATCAGCCCCAGCATTTT. Protein: CASSVEGGLNQPQHF.

The chain is built from TRBV5-1 and TRBJ2-1; D not certain. The germline V gene encodes CDR1 SGHRS and CDR2 YFSETQ. The CDR3 runs to 12 residues. V was trimmed by 3 bases and J by 9 bases, leaving 10 bases between them. DNA for the CDR3: TGCGCCAGCAGCTACGGTACCAGTGAGCAGTTCTTC. It encodes CASSYGTSEQFF.

This clone was seen a few times. The chain has TRBV11-2 and TRBJ1-3, with unresolved D. The length of the CDR3 is 13 residues. Germline assignment: CDR1 SGHAT and CDR2 FQNNGV. Trimming shortened V by 5 bases and J by 4 bases, and 9 bases separated the two germline ends. The CDR3 reads CASSPNMGNTIYF. The CDR3 DNA follows: TGTGCCAGCAGCCCAAACATGGGAAACACCATATATTTT.

The V gene is TRBV11-2, the J gene TRBJ2-7; 10 positions agree with TRBD1. J lost 8 bases, V lost 3 bases, and 7 bases had no gene match. CDR3 size: 14 residues. Per the germline V gene, CDR1 is SGHAT and CDR2 is FQNNGV. The CDR3 coding sequence is TGTGCCAGCAGCTTGGCTGGGACAGGGGAAAAGCAGTACTTC. It translates to CASSLAGTGEKQYF.